This T cell receptor (beta chain) derives from a study of blood T cell repertoires in COVID-19. Recruited during active infection, patients (from Seattle) were subsequently followed longitudinally. The CDR3 consists of 14 residues. Germline V gives CDR1 SGHVS, CDR2 FNYEAQ. V was pared by 2 bases and J by 4 bases, with 8 bases between. Sequenced by immunoSEQ multiplex PCR; TCRdb stores in-frame clones only, minus some. Here the sample spans fewer than 200,000 clones, approximately 81% being singletons. The receptor comes from a woman aged 60-75 years with COVID-19, enrolled during active disease. The specimen was peripheral blood. This sequence joins TRBV7-6 and TRBJ2-2; D is possibly TRBD1 (6 bases). For the CDR3, the DNA is TGTGCCAGCAGCTTACAGGGGACCACCGGGGAGCTGTTTTTT. Translating it yields CASSLQGTTGELFF.